These 17 T cell receptor beta chains came from one sample sequenced in a study of blood T cell repertoires in COVID-19. Assay: immunoSEQ multiplex PCR; the TCRdb copy retains only in-frame clones and omits some. The sample contains 200,000 to 250,000 clones, around 90% of which appear only once. The specimen sequenced was peripheral blood. The receptors shown here come from a young man with COVID-19, enrolled during active disease.

The chain carries TRBV3-1 (or the pseudogene TRBV3-2) and TRBJ1-2, with a weak D call TRBD1 (5 bases). The V and J ends lost 1 base and 4 bases respectively, with 10 bases between them. CDR3 size: 14 residues. Germline V gene lookup returns CDR1 LGHDT and CDR2 YNNKEL (reference sequence). This CDR3 reads CASSQAAGIYGYTF. The CDR3 coding sequence is TGTGCCAGCAGCCAAGCAGCAGGGATCTATGGCTACACCTTC.

This rearrangement joins TRBV5-1 to TRBJ1-6, with no clear D. The CDR3 covers 14 residues. With 0 bases removed from V and 14 bases from J, the gap between germline ends came to 15 bases. Germline loops: CDR1 SGHRS, CDR2 YFSETQ. In DNA form, the CDR3 reads TGCGCCAGCAGCTTGGCACTCGCTAGGGAGACCCTCCACTTT. This sequence encodes CASSLALARETLHF.

This rearrangement joins TRBV5-1 to TRBJ2-5; 8 bases map to TRBD1. This CDR3 has 13 amino acids. With V trimmed by 2 bases and J by 4 bases, 1 base remained unmatched. The V gene's germline CDR1 is SGHRS and CDR2 YFSETQ. CDR3 amino acids: CASSLTGGETQYF. The CDR3 DNA sequence: TGCGCCAGCAGCTTAACAGGGGGAGAGACCCAGTACTTC.

In regard to this clone: The sample contains more than one DNA sequence encoding this CDR3. V is TRBV19 and J is TRBJ1-4, with D hard to call. V lost 4 bases and J lost 10, with 16 bases in between. The CDR3 extends over 14 amino acids. Per germline, CDR1 LNHDA and CDR2 SQIVND (reference sequence). The CDR3 region is CASSNEGYAAKLFF. For the CDR3, the DNA is TGTGCCAGTAGTAACGAGGGATACGCGGCAAAACTGTTTTTT.

The chain joins TRBV12-3 or TRBV12-4 to TRBJ2-7; tentatively, D is TRBD2 (6 bases). Trimming removed 6 bases at V and 3 bases at J, with 12 bases between. CDR3 length: 13 residues. The CDR3 protein is CASRGGGIYEQYF. CDR3 bases: TGTGCCAGCAGGGGGGGAGGAATCTACGAGCAGTACTTC.

The chain recombines TRBV4-1 with TRBJ1-2, with D unclear. This CDR3 has 13 residues. Per the germline V gene, CDR1 is MGHRA and CDR2 is YSYEKL. Trimming left V 4 bases short and J 6 bases short, with 12 bases between. In DNA form, the CDR3 reads TGCGCCAGCAGCCCCCAGGCCAGGCATGGCTACACCTTC. It specifies CASSPQARHGYTF.

The genes are TRBV5-5 and TRBJ1-2; 10 bases line up with TRBD1. The CDR3 is 16 amino acids. V was pared by 0 bases and J by 7 bases, with 9 bases of the junction left unmatched. Germline V gene sequence: CDR1 SGHKS, CDR2 YYEKEE (reference sequence). The chain's CDR3 is CASSLGLGTGAGGYTF. The DNA of the CDR3 is TGTGCCAGCAGCTTGGGTCTTGGGACAGGGGCCGGTGGCTACACCTTC.

The rearrangement links TRBV10-2 to TRBJ1-5; D perhaps matches TRBD1 (5 bases). V was trimmed by 0 bases and J by 13 bases, leaving 10 bases between them. This CDR3 contains 12 residues. CDR1 and CDR2 (germline): WSHSY, SAAADI. Here the CDR3 reads CASSESGAIQHF. CDR3 coding DNA: TGCGCCAGCAGTGAGTCAGGGGCCATTCAGCATTTT.

V and J are TRBV6-5 and TRBJ1-3; D remains unclear. The length of the CDR3 is 12 residues. The V end lost 10 bases, the J end lost 0 bases, and 7 bases lay between the germline ends. Germline V gene sequence: CDR1 MNHEY, CDR2 SVGAGI. The CDR3 protein is CATEDSGNTIYF. DNA for the CDR3: TGTGCCACGGAGGACTCTGGAAACACCATATATTTT.

The gene calls are TRBV3-1 (or the pseudogene TRBV3-2) and TRBJ2-1; D not resolved. This CDR3 is 17 amino acids long. V gave up 0 bases and J gave up 0 bases, with 12 bases separating them. Germline V gene data show CDR1 as LGHDT and CDR2 as YNNKEL (reference sequence). DNA for the CDR3: TGTGCCAGCAGCCAAGATCTTAACAGTGACTCCTACAATGAGCAGTTCTTC. It codes for CASSQDLNSDSYNEQFF.

The table lists this clone with a count of one. V gene TRBV10-1 combines with J gene TRBJ1-1; no reliable D call. CDR1 is WNHNN and CDR2 is SYGVQD in the germline V gene (reference sequence). Trimming removed 1 base at V and 4 bases at J, with 10 bases between. The CDR3 spans 14 residues. Here the CDR3 reads CASSEFIGSTEAFF. CDR3 nucleotide sequence: TGCGCCAGCAGTGAGTTCATAGGGAGCACTGAAGCTTTCTTT.

The rearrangement joins TRBV12-3 or TRBV12-4 to TRBJ1-2; 7 bases fit TRBD1. Trimming removed 10 bases from V and 2 bases from J; junction bases left unmatched: 4. CDR3 length equals 12 residues. The CDR3 sequence is CATTGQNYGYTF. The CDR3 DNA is TGTGCCACCACGGGACAGAACTATGGCTACACCTTC.

The gene calls are TRBV5-6 and TRBJ2-5, with D possibly TRBD2 on 6 matching bases. Between the trimmed V and J ends, which lost 2 bases and 0 bases, there was a span of 8 bases. The CDR3 is made up of 14 amino acids. Per the germline V gene, CDR1 is SGHDT and CDR2 is YYEEEE. The CDR3 DNA is TGTGCCAGCAGCTTTGGAGGGTACCAAGAGACCCAGTACTTC. The encoded protein is CASSFGGYQETQYF.

V gene TRBV6-5 combines with J gene TRBJ1-2; 7 nucleotides align to TRBD1. The CDR3 runs 15 residues. Germline V gene lookup returns CDR1 MNHEY and CDR2 SVGAGI. J gave up 6 bases and V 5 bases, and 12 bases lay outside the gene matches. The CDR3 protein is CASSTGQVSHHGYTF. The CDR3 DNA reads as TGTGCCAGCAGTACCGGACAGGTCTCGCACCATGGCTACACCTTC.

This chain links TRBV10-2 with TRBJ1-1; TRBD1 matches 11 bases. The V gene end was trimmed by 6 bases and the J gene end by 4 bases; junction bases not matched to a gene: 10. CDR1 and CDR2 from the germline V gene are WSHSY and SAAADI. The CDR3 sequence is 16 residues long. This chain's CDR3 is CASSTFTGTGGTEAFF. The CDR3 DNA reads as TGCGCCAGCAGCACTTTCACTGGGACAGGGGGCACTGAAGCTTTCTTT.

The chain couples TRBV6-6 to TRBJ1-5, with 8 positions matching TRBD1. Germline loops: CDR1 MNHNY, CDR2 SVGAGI (reference sequence). The CDR3 has 16 residues. With V trimmed by 4 bases and J by 2 bases, 7 bases remained unmatched. In nucleotides, the CDR3 is TGTGCCAGCAGTTCTTCACAGGGGGACGGCAATCAGCCCCAGCATTTT. Amino acid sequence: CASSSSQGDGNQPQHF.

This sequence joins TRBV10-1 and TRBJ1-6; D not certain. The CDR3 length is 13 residues. The germline CDR1 and CDR2 sequences are WNHNN and SYGVQD (reference sequence). The germline V and J ends were trimmed by 0 bases and 9 bases, with 6 bases remaining between them. CDR3 DNA sequence: TGCGCCAGCAGTGAGTCGCGGGTTTCACCCCTCCACTTT. Its translation: CASSESRVSPLHF.